This TCR beta chain was obtained from a study of blood T cells in healthy people across ages. Overall study findings and caveats: Older individuals had lower TCR beta diversity per million T cells (the decline was roughly linear).

Sample-barcoded 5' priming and a J-beta primer mix drove a second PCR of about 6 to 12 cycles. TCRdb reprocessed the 5' RACE reads with MiXCR, giving one entry per CDR3 protein. This table holds about 570,000 distinct CDR3 sequences, approximately 27% found once. With respect to this clonotype: Antigen specificity is unknown.

For every donor, a draw yielded around 10 milliliters of peripheral blood. The sequence derives from a woman in her sixties or seventies in good health. Sequencing was performed on blood.

DNA of the CDR3: TGTGCCAGTAGTAGCCAAAAGGACAGATCCTACAATGAGCAGTTCTTC. Its protein product is CASSSQKDRSYNEQFF. The chain carries TRBV19 and TRBJ2-1; D may be TRBD1 (6 bases). Per germline, CDR1 LNHDA and CDR2 SQIVND (reference sequence). CDR3 length: 16 amino acids. Trimming stripped 4 bases from V and 1 base from J, with 14 bases between.